Each of the 19 T cell receptor beta chains below was sequenced from the same sample in a study of CD8+CD57+ T cells in acquired aplastic anemia (dated by TCRdb to 2017 to 2018). The patients picked for sequencing were ones in whom flow cytometry had shown an expansion of CD8+CD57+ cells. For sequencing, an Illumina HiSeq 2000 was employed. Profiling of TCR beta VDJ combinations and CDR3 sequences used genomic DNA as the template. The raw public reads went through TCRdb reprocessing: fastp at Q25, MiXCR clone calling, in-frame beta chains kept. Every entry covers one CDR3 protein and lists the most common genes and DNA from its rows. This sample holds 200,000 or so distinct CDR3 sequences; 65% were observed only once. Roughly 61% of the sample lies in the top ten. The sample comprised sorted CD4+, CD8+, or CD8+CD57+ T cells (not recorded which) from PBMCs. These receptor sequences come from a human donor with aplastic anemia.

This chain connects TRBV5-5 to TRBJ1-1, with D possibly TRBD1 on 5 matching bases. V was clipped by 4 bases and J by 2 bases, with 15 bases between them. Germline V gene lookup returns CDR1 SGHKS and CDR2 YYEKEE (reference sequence). The CDR3 runs 15 residues. CDR3 coding DNA: TGTGCCAGCAGCCGTTGGGGAGGGGATAACACTGAAGCTTTCTTT. Translating it yields CASSRWGGDNTEAFF.

This chain links TRBV12-3 or TRBV12-4 with TRBJ1-6; 7 bases fit TRBD1. The CDR3 has 16 amino acids. The trim removed 3 bases at V and 4 bases at J, leaving 6 bases unmatched. The CDR3 DNA sequence: TGTGCCAGCAGTTTTAGGAGGGACAGATATAATTCACCCCTCCACTTT. Amino acid sequence: CASSFRRDRYNSPLHF.

The genes are TRBV2 and TRBJ2-5; 15 bases are shared with TRBD2. Trimming removed 6 bases from V and 4 bases from J; junction bases left unmatched: 3. The CDR3 covers 15 residues. The germline CDR1 and CDR2 sequences are SNHLY and FYNNEI. The CDR3: CASREGLAGGETQYF. The CDR3 nucleotides read TGTGCCAGCAGGGAGGGACTAGCGGGAGGAGAGACCCAGTACTTC.

J is TRBJ1-6 and V is TRBV7-6; D possibly corresponds to TRBD1 (5 bases). Germline loops: CDR1 SGHVS, CDR2 FNYEAQ. The V gene lost 4 bases and the J gene lost 7 bases, with 14 bases spanning the gap. The CDR3 spans 15 residues. Here the CDR3 reads CASSSPGRINSPLHF. The CDR3 bases are TGTGCCAGCAGCTCTCCGGGACGGATAAATTCACCCCTCCACTTT.

The chain carries TRBV7-6 and TRBJ2-7; 9 bases align to TRBD1. CDR1 SGHVS and CDR2 FNYEAQ come from the germline V gene. The CDR3 runs 15 residues. J was trimmed by 4 bases and V by 1 base; bases with no gene match: 5. CDR3 nucleotides: TGTGCCAGCAGCTTAGGTACTGGACAGGGGTACGAGCAGTACTTC. Its translation: CASSLGTGQGYEQYF.

The sample holds many counts of this clonotype. The rearrangement uses TRBV5-1 and TRBJ2-1, with D perhaps assigned TRBD1 or TRBD2 (7 bases each). This CDR3 contains 15 residues. Trimming stripped 10 bases from V and 1 base from J, with 18 bases between. The V gene's germline CDR1 is SGHRS and CDR2 YFSETQ. The DNA of the CDR3 is TGCGCCTGTGCTCTGCAGGGGGGGTCCTACAATGAGCAGTTCTTC. It translates to CACALQGGSYNEQFF.

In regard to this clonotype: Mismatch with germline at one junction end may stem from a read error. This chain uses TRBV5-1 with TRBJ1-1; D is possibly TRBD1 (6 bases). This CDR3 is 15 amino acids long. Germline V gene sequence: CDR1 SGHRS, CDR2 YFSETQ. The CDR3 sequence: CASSWTDSSDTEASF. The CDR3 coding sequence is TGCGCCAGCAGCTGGACAGACAGTAGCGACACTGAAGCTTCCTTT.

DNA of the CDR3: TGTGCCACCAGTGAGGGTATTTCTGAGCAGTACTTC. This codes for CATSEGISEQYF. The V and J genes are TRBV24-1 and TRBJ2-7; the D is unclear. V was shortened by 4 bases and J by 7 bases, with 10 bases between the two germline ends. There are 12 residues in the CDR3. Germline CDR1 KGHDR, CDR2 SFDVKD.

The chain uses TRBV5-1 and TRBJ2-2; weak D call: TRBD1 (5 bases). The CDR3 has 15 residues. Per germline, CDR1 SGHRS and CDR2 YFSETQ. V was pared by 4 bases and J by 0 bases, with 10 bases between. CDR3 region: CASSAGHSNTGELFF. CDR3 in DNA: TGCGCCAGCAGCGCCGGACACTCGAACACCGGGGAGCTGTTTTTT. Full variable domain (remainder filled in from reference TRBV5-1 and TRBJ2-2): KAGVTQTPRYLIKTRGQQVTLSCSPISGHRSVSWYQQTPGQGLQFLFEYFSETQRNKGNFPGRFSGRQFSNSRSEMNVSTLELGDSALYLCASSAGHSNTGELFFGEGSRLTVL.

The chain is built from TRBV10-3 and TRBJ1-1, with 9 bases lining up with TRBD1. Per the germline V gene, CDR1 is ENHRY and CDR2 is SYGVKD. The trim removed 4 bases at V and 2 bases at J, leaving 2 bases unmatched. The CDR3 covers 14 residues. CDR3 in amino acids: CAISGDRANTEAFF. Written as DNA, the CDR3 is TGTGCCATCAGTGGGGACAGGGCTAACACTGAAGCTTTCTTT.

This sequence joins TRBV9 and TRBJ1-6; D ambiguous. Between the trimmed V and J ends, which lost 9 bases and 4 bases, there was a span of 11 bases. This CDR3 comprises 13 residues. Looked up from germline, CDR1 is SGDLS and CDR2 is YYNGEE. This chain's CDR3 is CATGDGYNSPLHF. Here the CDR3 DNA reads TGTGCCACGGGAGACGGGTATAATTCACCCCTCCACTTT.

The rearrangement uses TRBV12-3 or TRBV12-4 and TRBJ2-7, with 11 bases fitting TRBD1. Losses at the gene ends were 1 base for V and 6 bases for J; bases not matched to a gene: 2. The CDR3 runs to 14 residues. CDR3 bases: TGTGCCAGCAGTTTAGGGGGACAGGGGGGCGAGCAGTACTTC. This sequence encodes CASSLGGQGGEQYF.

This clonotype was detected only once. This chain connects TRBV15 to TRBJ2-7; D tentatively fits TRBD1 or TRBD2 (5 bases each). The CDR3 has 15 amino acids. Trimming removed 1 base from V and 0 bases from J, with 10 bases in between. Germline CDR1 LNHNV, CDR2 YYDKDF (reference sequence). The CDR3 reads CATSRAGGYSYEQYF. The CDR3 nucleotides are TGTGCCACCAGCAGAGCTGGGGGATACTCCTACGAGCAGTACTTC.

The chain recombines TRBV24-1 with TRBJ2-7, with 7 nucleotides matching TRBD1. The ends lost 4 bases at V and 6 bases at J; junction bases unmatched: 8. The V gene's germline CDR1 is KGHDR and CDR2 SFDVKD. This CDR3 spans 14 amino acids. CDR3 bases: TGTGCCACCAGTGAATCGGACAGGATCGGCGAGCAGTACTTC. Protein: CATSESDRIGEQYF.

This chain joins TRBV20-1 and TRBJ2-7; D might be TRBD2 (5 bases). Germline assignment: CDR1 DFQATT and CDR2 SNEGSKA (reference sequence). CDR3 length: 13 residues. V was shortened by 4 bases and J by 6 bases, with 16 bases between the two germline ends. CDR3 in DNA: TGCAGTGCTATGCGAACGGCTCGGGGCGAGCAGTACTTC. It encodes CSAMRTARGEQYF.

The chain combines TRBV10-3 with TRBJ1-2; D remains unclear. The CDR3 extends over 13 amino acids. Germline CDR1 and CDR2: ENHRY and SYGVKD. The V end lost 0 bases, the J end lost 8 bases, and 10 bases lay between the germline ends. CDR3 bases: TGTGCCATCAGTGAGTCCCCGAAGGCGGGCTACACCTTC. Protein sequence: CAISESPKAGYTF.

The chain employs TRBV5-5 and TRBJ2-7, with 7 bases lining up with TRBD1. The junction had 7 bases not matched to a gene; V was cut back by 2 bases and J by 2 bases. The CDR3 is made up of 15 amino acids. Germline V gene data show CDR1 as SGHKS and CDR2 as YYEKEE (reference sequence). The CDR3 coding sequence is TGTGCCAGCAGCTTAGGACAGGTGGGCGCCTACGAGCAGTACTTC. The encoded protein is CASSLGQVGAYEQYF.

V and J are TRBV10-3 and TRBJ2-1; D is ambiguous. Between the trimmed V and J ends, which lost 2 bases and 9 bases, there was a span of 11 bases. The germline V gene has CDR1 ENHRY and CDR2 SYGVKD. The CDR3 consists of 13 residues. DNA of the CDR3: TGTGCCATCAGTGAGCCCGATGACGGTGAGCAGTTCTTC. Translation gives CAISEPDDGEQFF.

This clonotype was seen at least ten times. The chain recombines TRBV5-6 with TRBJ2-1, with 7 nucleotides matching TRBD2. The germline V gene has CDR1 SGHDT and CDR2 YYEEEE. With 1 base clipped from V and 9 bases from J, the junction kept 7 bases outside the gene matches. The length of the CDR3 is 14 residues. In DNA form, the CDR3 reads TGTGCCAGCAGCTTGTTGGTCCCGGGGGGTGAGCAGTTCTTC. Protein sequence: CASSLLVPGGEQFF.